This T cell receptor (beta chain) came from a study of control samples from healthy donors and cancer patients. Generated by immunoSEQ multiplex PCR, the TCRdb table keeps only in-frame clones and is missing some. The sample records tens of thousands of clones, roughly 90% being singletons. The length of the CDR3 is 18 residues. The junction had 14 bases not matched to a gene; V was cut back by 4 bases and J by 0 bases. Per germline, CDR1 SGHRS and CDR2 YFSETQ. Input material: blood. The J gene is TRBJ2-3, the V gene TRBV5-1; 7 bases are a match to TRBD2. This TCR was recovered from a woman aged 70-85 years in good health. Here the CDR3 reads CASSLPSGLFLSTDTQYF. For the CDR3, the DNA is TGCGCCAGCAGCCTCCCTAGCGGACTTTTTCTTAGCACAGATACGCAGTATTTT.